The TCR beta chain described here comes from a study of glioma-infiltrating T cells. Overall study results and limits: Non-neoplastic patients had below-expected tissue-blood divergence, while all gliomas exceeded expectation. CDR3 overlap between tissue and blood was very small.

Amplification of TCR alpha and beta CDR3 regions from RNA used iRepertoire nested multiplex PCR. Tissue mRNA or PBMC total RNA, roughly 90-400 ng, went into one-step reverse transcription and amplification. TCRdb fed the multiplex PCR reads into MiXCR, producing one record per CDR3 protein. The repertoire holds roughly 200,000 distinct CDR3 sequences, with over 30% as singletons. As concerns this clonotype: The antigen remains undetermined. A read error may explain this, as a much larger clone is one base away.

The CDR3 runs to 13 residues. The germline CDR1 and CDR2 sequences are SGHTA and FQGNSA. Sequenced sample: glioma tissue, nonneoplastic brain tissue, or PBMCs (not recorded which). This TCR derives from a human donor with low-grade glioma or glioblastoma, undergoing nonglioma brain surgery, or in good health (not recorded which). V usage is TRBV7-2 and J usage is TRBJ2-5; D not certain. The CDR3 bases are TGTGCCAGCAGCTCCTACACTGAAGAGACCGAGTACTTC. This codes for CASSSYTEETEYF. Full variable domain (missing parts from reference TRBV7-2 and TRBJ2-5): GAGVSQSPSNKVTEKGKDVELRCDPISGHTALYWYRQSLGQGLEFLIYFQGNSAPDKSGLPSDRFSAERTGGSVSTLTIQRTQQEDSAVYLCASSSYTEETEYFGPGTRLLVL.